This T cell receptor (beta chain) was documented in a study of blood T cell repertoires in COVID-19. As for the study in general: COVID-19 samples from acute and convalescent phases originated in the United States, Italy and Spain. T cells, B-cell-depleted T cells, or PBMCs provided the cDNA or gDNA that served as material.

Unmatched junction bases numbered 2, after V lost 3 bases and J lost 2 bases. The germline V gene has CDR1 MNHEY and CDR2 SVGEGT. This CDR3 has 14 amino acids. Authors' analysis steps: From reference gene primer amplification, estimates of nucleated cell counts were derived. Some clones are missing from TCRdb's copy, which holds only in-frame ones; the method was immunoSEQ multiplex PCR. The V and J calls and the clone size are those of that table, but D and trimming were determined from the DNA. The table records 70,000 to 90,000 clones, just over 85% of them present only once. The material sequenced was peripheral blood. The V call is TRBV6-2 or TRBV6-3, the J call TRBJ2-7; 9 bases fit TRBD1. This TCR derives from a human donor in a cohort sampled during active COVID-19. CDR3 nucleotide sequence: TGTGCCAGCAGTTATGACAGGGGGGCCTACGAGCAGTACTTC. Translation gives CASSYDRGAYEQYF.